The 23 T cell receptor beta chains in this list originate from one sample, sequenced in a study of long-term antiretroviral therapy in people with HIV. Assay version v3.0 of immunoSEQ was used, and it was run at survey level. Generated by immunoSEQ multiplex PCR, the TCRdb table keeps only in-frame clones and is missing some. The sample includes 25,000 or so clones, about 93% of them seen just once. The sequenced sample was unsorted PBMCs, obtained 6.2 years after starting antiretroviral therapy. These TCRs come from a man between 35 and 55 years old with HIV.

The sample holds a few counts of this clone. This sequence joins TRBV9 and TRBJ2-7; D tentatively fits TRBD1 or TRBD2 (5 bases each). Germline lookup yields CDR1 SGDLS and CDR2 YYNGEE. This CDR3 spans 15 amino acids. Trimming stripped 3 bases from V and 0 bases from J, with 13 bases between. For the CDR3, the DNA is TGTGCCAGCAGCGCCAATCCGGGGACCTCCTACGAGCAGTACTTC. Encoded protein: CASSANPGTSYEQYF.

This clone has a single count. This rearrangement joins TRBV1 to TRBJ2-3. TRBV1 is given as a pseudogene. CDR3 length: 15 amino acids. CDR3 coding DNA: TGCACCAGCAACAATCCGGGACCGGGCACAGATACGCAGTATTTT. This gives the protein CTSNNPGPGTDTQYF.

The V gene is TRBV11-2, the J gene TRBJ1-1; TRBD1 might be the D (5 bases). The CDR3 contains 15 residues. Germline CDR1 and CDR2: SGHAT and FQNNGV. Trimming took off 5 bases at V and 4 bases at J, with 17 bases between the two ends. CDR3 nucleotides: TGTGCCAGCAGCCTCACGGGGTCAGGGCTCACTGAAGCTTTCTTT. It encodes CASSLTGSGLTEAFF.

The chain employs TRBV21-1 and TRBJ1-1; no check of the table's D call, TRBD1, against the DNA was made. TRBV21-1 is reported as a pseudogene. There are 16 residues in the CDR3. CDR3 loop: CASSDSQTGEDTEAFF. The CDR3 bases are TGTGCCAGCAGCGACTCGCAAACAGGGGAGGACACTGAAGCTTTCTTT.

This chain uses TRBV14 with TRBJ2-6; D is possibly TRBD1 (5 bases). CDR1 SGHDN and CDR2 FVKESK come from the germline V gene. CDR3 size: 15 residues. V was trimmed by 5 bases and J by 2 bases, leaving 10 bases between them. The CDR3 coding sequence is TGTGCCAGCAGCTTCAGGGTGACTGGGGCCAACGTCCTGACTTTC. This translates into CASSFRVTGANVLTF.

The chain joins TRBV5-1 to TRBJ1-1; 9 nucleotides agree with TRBD1. Germline loops: CDR1 SGHRS, CDR2 YFSETQ. The CDR3 runs to 15 residues. V lost 0 bases to trimming and J lost 4 bases; unmatched junction nucleotides: 4. The CDR3 nucleotides read TGCGCCAGCAGCTTGGGACAGGGGGGGAGCACTGAAGCTTTCTTT. Its translation: CASSLGQGGSTEAFF.

This clone appeared once. This chain connects TRBV11-3 to TRBJ2-2; no clear D. From germline, CDR1 is SGHNT and CDR2 YENEEA. The CDR3 is 14 residues long. The germline V and J ends were trimmed by 0 bases and 4 bases, with 6 bases remaining between them. CDR3 in DNA: TGTGCCAGCAGCTTAGAGCCGCTCACCGGGGAGCTGTTTTTT. This sequence encodes CASSLEPLTGELFF.

The J gene is TRBJ1-2, the V gene TRBV9; 7 bases are shared with TRBD1. Trimming at V came to 1 base and at J to 10 bases, leaving 10 bases not matched to a gene. Germline lookup yields CDR1 SGDLS and CDR2 YYNGEE. The CDR3 loop spans 14 amino acids. The CDR3 bases are TGTGCCAGCAGCGTAAGGTTTACAGGGGATCACTACACCTTC. It encodes CASSVRFTGDHYTF.

CDR3: CASAPDGSNQPQHF. The CDR3 DNA reads TGTGCTAGTGCCCCGGACGGGTCTAATCAGCCCCAGCATTTT. The gene calls are TRBV12-5 and TRBJ1-5; D remains ambiguous. The CDR3 covers 14 residues. V was clipped by 7 bases and J by 4 bases, with 14 bases between them. Germline loops: CDR1 LGHNT, CDR2 FRNRAP.

The chain recombines TRBV29-1 with TRBJ1-1; TRBD1 aligns across 9 bases. CDR1 SQVTM and CDR2 ANQGSEA come from the germline V gene. Trimming removed 6 bases from V and 9 bases from J; junction bases left unmatched: 8. CDR3 length: 12 residues. The CDR3 reads CSVEGDRAQAFF. As DNA, the CDR3 is TGCAGCGTCGAGGGGGACAGGGCTCAAGCTTTCTTT.

The chain uses TRBV6-5 and TRBJ1-6; 8 nucleotides line up with TRBD1. In germline, CDR1 is MNHEY, CDR2 SVGAGI. Germline trimming cut 5 bases from V and 5 bases from J; bases unmatched to any gene: 2. The CDR3 totals 14 residues. The CDR3 region is CASSVQGDNSPLHF. In nucleotides, the CDR3 is TGTGCCAGCAGTGTACAGGGGGATAATTCACCCCTCCACTTT.

This clone showed up just a few times. The rearrangement links TRBV5-5 to TRBJ1-1, with 9 bases that match TRBD1. CDR1 is SGHKS and CDR2 is YYEKEE in the germline V gene (reference sequence). The CDR3 spans 15 residues. With V trimmed by 0 bases and J by 5 bases, 5 bases remained unmatched. Here the CDR3 DNA reads TGTGCCAGCAGCTTGGAAGACAGGGGGTTTACTGAAGCTTTCTTT. The encoded protein is CASSLEDRGFTEAFF.

The sample holds a few counts of this clone. V usage is TRBV7-5 and J usage is TRBJ2-6; TRBD2, the table's D call, was not compared with the DNA. TRBV7-5 is a known pseudogene. The CDR3 consists of 12 residues. The CDR3 DNA reads as TGTGCCAGCAGCGCGGCGGCCAACGTCCTGACTTTC. Its protein product is CASSAAANVLTF.

The chain employs TRBV7-6 and TRBJ1-3; no clear D. Trimming took 6 bases from V and 3 from J, leaving 15 bases between them. Per the germline V gene, CDR1 is SGHVS and CDR2 is FNYEAQ. This CDR3 contains 15 residues. The CDR3 nucleotides read TGTGCCAGCAGACAAGACGCGGCTAGTGGAAACACCATATATTTT. Translating it yields CASRQDAASGNTIYF.

The chain uses TRBV9 and TRBJ2-3; possibly TRBD1 for D (6 bases). The ends were cut back, 4 bases at V and 3 bases at J, with 15 bases in the middle. In germline, CDR1 is SGDLS, CDR2 YYNGEE. The CDR3 sequence is 15 residues long. CDR3 in DNA: TGTGCCAGCAGCTTACGGACAGTCGGGACAGATACGCAGTATTTT. The encoded protein is CASSLRTVGTDTQYF.

J is TRBJ2-2 and V is TRBV5-1; 7 bases are shared with TRBD2. Germline CDR1 SGHRS, CDR2 YFSETQ. The CDR3 is made up of 16 amino acids. Trimming took 2 bases from V and 3 from J; bases not matched to a gene: 7. The DNA of the CDR3 is TGCGCCAGCAGCTTAAGACGTGCGGGAGACACCGGGGAGCTGTTTTTT. It codes for CASSLRRAGDTGELFF.

The CDR3 here is CASSVDSDYSGANVLTF. The CDR3 coding sequence is TGTGCCAGCAGCGTGGACAGTGATTACTCTGGGGCCAACGTCCTGACTTTC. The rearrangement uses TRBV9 and TRBJ2-6, with D possibly TRBD1 on 6 matching bases. Between the trimmed V and J ends, which lost 2 bases and 0 bases, there was a span of 12 bases. The CDR3 contains 17 residues. Germline V gene sequence: CDR1 SGDLS, CDR2 YYNGEE.

The V and J genes are TRBV10-2 and TRBJ2-1, with TRBD2 matching 8 bases. Germline V gene data show CDR1 as WSHSY and CDR2 as SAAADI. This CDR3 region has 13 residues. V dropped 5 bases and J dropped 7; count of bases not matched to a gene: 4. CDR3 DNA: TGCGCCAGCAGTATAGCGGGGATGAATGAGCAGTTCTTC. Protein product: CASSIAGMNEQFF.

The chain links TRBV6-1 to TRBJ1-1, with D unresolved. Per germline, CDR1 MNHNS and CDR2 SASEGT. Trimming stripped 5 bases from V and 1 base from J, with 11 bases between. The CDR3 consists of 14 residues. The CDR3 reads CASSQWTENTEAFF. Written as DNA, the CDR3 is TGTGCCAGCAGTCAGTGGACCGAGAACACTGAAGCTTTCTTT.

The gene calls are TRBV6-1 and TRBJ1-1; D gene unclear. CDR1 MNHNS and CDR2 SASEGT come from the germline V gene. The germline V and J ends were trimmed by 5 bases and 2 bases, with 9 bases remaining between them. The CDR3 length is 13 residues. Written as DNA, the CDR3 is TGTGCCAGCAGTATGACGGGCAACACTGAAGCTTTCTTT. Residues: CASSMTGNTEAFF.

This clone was seen only once. The chain is built from TRBV4-1 and TRBJ1-1; tentative D call: TRBD1 (6 bases). V was pared by 3 bases and J by 1 base, with 18 bases between. The CDR3 spans 17 residues. Germline loops: CDR1 MGHRA, CDR2 YSYEKL. The CDR3 reads CASSQWEGHPPNTEAFF. The CDR3 DNA is TGCGCCAGCAGCCAGTGGGAGGGACACCCCCCGAACACTGAAGCTTTCTTT.

The chain employs TRBV4-2 and TRBJ1-2, with D unresolved. The germline V and J ends were trimmed by 0 bases and 14 bases, with 10 bases remaining between them. The CDR3 runs 11 residues. Germline-derived CDR1 and CDR2 are LGHNA and YNFKEQ. The CDR3 loop reads CASSQDLTRTF. DNA of the CDR3: TGTGCCAGCAGCCAAGATCTAACGCGGACCTTC.

In nucleotides, the CDR3 is TGCGCCAGCAGCCTAGAGGGACAACCTAACAATGAGCAGTTCTTC. This sequence encodes CASSLEGQPNNEQFF. The chain carries TRBV4-3 and TRBJ2-1, with D perhaps matching TRBD1 (6 bases). The CDR3 runs 15 residues. The V and J ends lost 4 bases and 5 bases respectively, with 15 bases between them. CDR1 is LGHNA and CDR2 is YSLEER in the germline V gene.